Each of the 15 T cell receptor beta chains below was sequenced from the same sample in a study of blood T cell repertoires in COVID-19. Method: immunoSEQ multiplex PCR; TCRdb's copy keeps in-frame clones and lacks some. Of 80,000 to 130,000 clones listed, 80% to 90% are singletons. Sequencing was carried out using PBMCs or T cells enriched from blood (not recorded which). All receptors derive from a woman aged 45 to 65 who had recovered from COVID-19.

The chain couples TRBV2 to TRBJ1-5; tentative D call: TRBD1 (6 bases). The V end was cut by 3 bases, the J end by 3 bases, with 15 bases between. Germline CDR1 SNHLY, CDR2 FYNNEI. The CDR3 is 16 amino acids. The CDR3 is CASSDEGGPVNQPQHF. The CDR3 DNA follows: TGTGCCAGCAGTGACGAGGGGGGGCCGGTCAATCAGCCCCAGCATTTT.

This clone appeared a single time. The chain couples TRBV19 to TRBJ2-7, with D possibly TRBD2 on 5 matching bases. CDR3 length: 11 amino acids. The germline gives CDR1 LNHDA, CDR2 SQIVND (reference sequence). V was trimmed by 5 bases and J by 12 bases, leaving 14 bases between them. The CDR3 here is CASSSGLKPYF. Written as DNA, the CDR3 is TGTGCCAGTAGTTCCGGACTTAAACCGTACTTC.

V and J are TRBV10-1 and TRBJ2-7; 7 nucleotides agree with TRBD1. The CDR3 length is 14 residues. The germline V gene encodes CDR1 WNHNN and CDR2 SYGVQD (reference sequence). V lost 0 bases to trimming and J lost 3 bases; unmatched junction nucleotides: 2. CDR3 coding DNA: TGCGCCAGCAGTGAGTCAGGGGGCCTCTACGAGCAGTACTTC. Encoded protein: CASSESGGLYEQYF.

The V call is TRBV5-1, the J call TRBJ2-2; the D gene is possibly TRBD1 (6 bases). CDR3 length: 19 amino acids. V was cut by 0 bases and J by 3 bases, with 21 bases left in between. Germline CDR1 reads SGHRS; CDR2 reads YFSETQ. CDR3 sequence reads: CASSLVFGGQPRDTGELFF. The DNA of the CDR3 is TGCGCCAGCAGCTTGGTATTCGGTGGACAGCCTCGAGACACCGGGGAGCTGTTTTTT. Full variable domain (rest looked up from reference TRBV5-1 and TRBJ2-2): KAGVTQTPRYLIKTRGQQVTLSCSPISGHRSVSWYQQTPGQGLQFLFEYFSETQRNKGNFPGRFSGRQFSNSRSEMNVSTLELGDSALYLCASSLVFGGQPRDTGELFFGEGSRLTVL.

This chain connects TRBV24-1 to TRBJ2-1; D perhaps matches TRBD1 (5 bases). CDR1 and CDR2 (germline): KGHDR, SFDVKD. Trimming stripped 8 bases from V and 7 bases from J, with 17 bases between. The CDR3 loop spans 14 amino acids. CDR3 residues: CATNGNRWGNEQFF. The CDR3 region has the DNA TGTGCCACCAACGGAAACAGGTGGGGAAATGAGCAGTTCTTC.

CDR3 in amino acids: CASSLVSLAGGSEQFF. CDR3 nucleotide sequence: TGTGCCAGCAGCTTAGTAAGTCTAGCGGGAGGGAGTGAGCAGTTCTTC. V and J are TRBV7-8 and TRBJ2-1; 12 nucleotides line up with TRBD2. CDR3 length equals 16 residues. CDR1 and CDR2 from the germline V gene are SGHVS and FQNEAQ. With V trimmed by 1 base and J by 9 bases, 7 bases remained unmatched.

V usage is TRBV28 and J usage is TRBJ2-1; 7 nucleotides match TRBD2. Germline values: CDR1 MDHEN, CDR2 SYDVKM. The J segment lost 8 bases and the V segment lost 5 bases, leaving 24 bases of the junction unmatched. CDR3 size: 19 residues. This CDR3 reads CASSPVQGGIAGTTYEQFF. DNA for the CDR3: TGTGCCAGCAGTCCCGTTCAGGGAGGAATAGCGGGTACAACCTATGAGCAGTTCTTC.

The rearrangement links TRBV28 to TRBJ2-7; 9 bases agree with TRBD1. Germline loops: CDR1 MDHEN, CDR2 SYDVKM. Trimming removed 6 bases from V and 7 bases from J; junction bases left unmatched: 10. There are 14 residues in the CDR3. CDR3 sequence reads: CASRLTQGAREQYF. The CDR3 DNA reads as TGTGCCAGCAGACTGACACAGGGGGCAAGGGAGCAGTACTTC. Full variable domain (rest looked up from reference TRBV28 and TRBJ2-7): DVKVTQSSRYLVKRTGEKVFLECVQDMDHENMFWYRQDPGLGLRLIYFSYDVKMKEKGDIPEGYSVSREKKERFSLILESASTNQTSMYLCASRLTQGAREQYFGPGTRLTVT.

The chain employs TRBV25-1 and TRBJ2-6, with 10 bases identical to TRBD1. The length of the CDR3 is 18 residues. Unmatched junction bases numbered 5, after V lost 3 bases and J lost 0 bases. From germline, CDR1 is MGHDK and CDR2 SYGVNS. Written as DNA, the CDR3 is TGTGCCAGCAGTGACCTCCGGACAGGGGGCTCTGGGGCCAACGTCCTGACTTTC. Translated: CASSDLRTGGSGANVLTF.

CDR3: CASRVGQRNTEAFF. The CDR3 bases are TGTGCCAGCAGGGTGGGACAGAGGAACACTGAAGCTTTCTTT. The rearrangement joins TRBV27 to TRBJ1-1, with 7 bases identical to TRBD1. From germline, CDR1 is MNHEY and CDR2 SMNVEV (reference sequence). CDR3 size: 14 residues. V dropped 6 bases and J dropped 1; count of bases not matched to a gene: 5.

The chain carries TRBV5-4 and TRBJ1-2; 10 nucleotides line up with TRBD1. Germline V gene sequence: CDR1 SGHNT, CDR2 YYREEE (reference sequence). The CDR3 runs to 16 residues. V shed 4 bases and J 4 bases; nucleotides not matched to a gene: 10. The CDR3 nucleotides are TGTGCCAGCAGCACCGGACAGGGGGAGGCGGGCTATGGCTACACCTTC. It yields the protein CASSTGQGEAGYGYTF.

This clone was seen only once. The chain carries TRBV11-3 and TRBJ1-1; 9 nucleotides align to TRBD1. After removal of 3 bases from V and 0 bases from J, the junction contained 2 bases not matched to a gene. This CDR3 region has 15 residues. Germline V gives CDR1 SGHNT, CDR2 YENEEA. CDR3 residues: CASSLGTGMNTEAFF. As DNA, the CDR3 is TGTGCCAGCAGCTTGGGGACAGGGATGAACACTGAAGCTTTCTTT.

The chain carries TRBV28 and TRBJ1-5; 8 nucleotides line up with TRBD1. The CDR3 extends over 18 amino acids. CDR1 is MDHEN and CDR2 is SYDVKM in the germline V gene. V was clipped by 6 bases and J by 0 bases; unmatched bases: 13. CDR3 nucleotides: TGTGCCAGCAGGAGACGGAGGACAGGGAACTATAGCAATCAGCCCCAGCATTTT. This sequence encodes CASRRRRTGNYSNQPQHF. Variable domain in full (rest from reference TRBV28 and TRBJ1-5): DVKVTQSSRYLVKRTGEKVFLECVQDMDHENMFWYRQDPGLGLRLIYFSYDVKMKEKGDIPEGYSVSREKKERFSLILESASTNQTSMYLCASRRRRTGNYSNQPQHFGDGTRLSIL.

The CDR3 region has the DNA TGTGCCAGCAGCTTGGACTTGGGACAGGGCTTGGGCATTCAGTACTTC. Protein sequence: CASSLDLGQGLGIQYF. This rearrangement joins TRBV5-4 to TRBJ2-4; 9 bases match TRBD1. Trimming cost V 0 bases and J 9 bases; bases outside gene matches: 10. This CDR3 contains 16 residues. The germline gives CDR1 SGHNT, CDR2 YYREEE (reference sequence).

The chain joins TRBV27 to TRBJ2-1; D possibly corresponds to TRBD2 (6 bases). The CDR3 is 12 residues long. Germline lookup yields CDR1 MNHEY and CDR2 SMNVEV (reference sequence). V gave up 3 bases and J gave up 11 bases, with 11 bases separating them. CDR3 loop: CASSLARDKQFF. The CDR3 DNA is TGTGCCAGCAGTTTGGCGCGGGATAAGCAGTTCTTC.